The text below deals with one TCR beta chain. Its matching antigen is unknown. This sample was taken from a study of shared clonotypes between healthy human individuals. Overall study: A couple of female and a few male donors aged 18 to 49 were enrolled. Study-wide results and caveats: Naive CD4 clonotype sharing across a handful of donors was 5% to 6%.

Here immunoSEQ multiplex PCR was the method, and the copy in TCRdb shows in-frame clones only, minus some. The table includes about 2.1 million clones, about 93% detected once. Positive CCR7 selection of CD45RO-negative cells yielded the naive CD8 cells, and terminally differentiated effector memory CD45RA+ cells were excluded. The germline V and J ends were trimmed by 10 bases and 0 bases, with 20 bases remaining between them. The germline CDR1 and CDR2 sequences are MNHEY and SMNVEV (reference sequence). The CDR3 loop spans 16 amino acids. Sequencing used naive CD8+ T cells from PBMCs. This sequence joins TRBV27 and TRBJ2-3; possible D gene TRBD2, 5 bases. This receptor was obtained from a man between 18 and 35 years old in good health. Some clones in this sample may be carry-over from other donors' samples. The CDR3 region is CANHFGIYKSTDTQYF. The CDR3 nucleotides are TGTGCCAACCATTTCGGGATCTACAAAAGCACAGATACGCAGTATTTT.